The clone carrying this T cell receptor beta chain was observed a handful of times. Its antigen is as yet unknown. This record comes from a study of beta chain features in type 1 diabetes. J gave up 3 bases and V 2 bases, and 7 bases lay outside the gene matches. The germline gives CDR1 SEHNR, CDR2 FQNEAQ (reference sequence). The CDR3 loop spans 17 amino acids. Notes on the study in general: Fewer junction insertions and more nucleotide deletions appeared in type 1 diabetes patients. Across patients, naive, central memory and Treg TCRB repertoires exhibited apparently greater similarity than was observed across healthy donors. Moderate yet significant TCRB CDR3 shortening was seen in Type 1 diabetes patients in all four CD4+ subsets.

Isolated RNA was reverse transcribed in full, so expressed TCRB transcripts were sequenced. TCRdb's copy holds only in-frame clones and misses some; the assay was immunoSEQ multiplex PCR. The data hold about 650,000 clones, with around 12% observed a single time. The rearrangement uses TRBV7-9 and TRBJ2-2; 9 nucleotides match TRBD1. The source material was naive CD4+ T cells from blood. The receptor's source is a man younger than 45 with type 1 diabetes. CDR3 DNA: TGTGCCAGCAGCTTACCCGGGACAGGGTTCGACACCGGGGAGCTGTTTTTT. Protein sequence: CASSLPGTGFDTGELFF.